The source of this T cell receptor beta chain is a study of shared clonotypes between healthy human individuals. Germline V CDR1 and CDR2: DFQATT, SNEGSKA (reference sequence). After removal of 7 bases from V and 2 bases from J, the junction contained 1 base not matched to a gene. This CDR3 has 11 amino acids. Using immunoSEQ multiplex PCR, the repertoire was profiled, and TCRdb retains in-frame clones only, with some absent. The sample lists about half a million clones, 78% occurring once. This clone has just one count. Sequences were obtained from PBMCs. This TCR came from a woman in her 40s in good health. Some clones in this sample may be carry-over from other donors' samples. The gene calls are TRBV20-1 and TRBJ2-5; 7 nucleotides match TRBD1. The CDR3: CSGDSQETQYF. CDR3 in DNA: TGCAGTGGGGACAGTCAAGAGACCCAGTACTTC.